This section outlines one T cell receptor (beta chain) sequence together with its context. What it recognizes is unknown. This sample was included in a study of T cells in localized non-small cell lung cancer. Points from the study as a whole: Tumor samples were not multi-region, leaving intratumor heterogeneity unexcluded. Adjacent lung was found to contain a median approximately 60 of the top 100 tumor clones. The highest T cell clonality was in uninvolved adjacent lung, above tumor.

The CDR3 extends over 12 amino acids. V was trimmed by 4 bases and J by 8 bases, leaving 12 bases between them. Looked up from germline, CDR1 is SGHNT and CDR2 is YYREEE (reference sequence). Assay used: immunoSEQ multiplex PCR; TCRdb lists only in-frame clones, some missing. The sample has roughly 90,000 clones, approximately 90% seen once. Sequences were derived from PBMCs, sampled before any cancer treatment. The genes are TRBV5-4 and TRBJ1-1; D is uncertain. This clonotype was sampled from a woman aged 40 to 75 with stage II squamous cell lung carcinoma. CDR3 coding DNA: TGTGCCAGCAGCCACCCTAAGACCGAAGCTTTCTTT. This translates into CASSHPKTEAFF.